The sequence of this TCR beta chain was determined in a study of blood T cell repertoires in COVID-19. Per germline, CDR1 LNHDA and CDR2 SQIVND (reference sequence). V lost 0 bases, J lost 3 bases, and 5 bases stayed unmatched. CDR3 length: 15 amino acids. The repertoire was sequenced with immunoSEQ multiplex PCR; TCRdb's copy has only in-frame clones and lacks some. The data hold approximately 440,000 clones, with 90% observed a single time. Categorization into cohorts depended on clinical history that participants reported. J is TRBJ2-7 and V is TRBV19; 7 bases fit TRBD2. The specimen sequenced was PBMCs or T cells enriched from blood (not recorded which). This clonotype was sampled from a man aged 18 to 29 who had recovered from COVID-19. The CDR3 DNA reads TGTGCCAGTAGTATAGAGGGGGGGAAGAGCTACGAGCAGTACTTC. This encodes CASSIEGGKSYEQYF.